The text below deals with one T cell receptor (beta chain). Its antigen is not identified. 13 Jbeta primers and 60 Vbeta primers were used for the PCR. Here immunoSEQ multiplex PCR was the method, and the copy in TCRdb shows in-frame clones only, minus some. The table lists about 57,000 clones, about 77% of them singletons. The record originates from a study of cytomegalovirus exposure and HLA in healthy donors. Study-wide findings and caveats: Three of the chains that were CMV-associated were confirmed in vitro to be specific for CMV antigens. Likely technical artifact: a cluster of highly shared sequence variants. V- and J-gene trimming of TCR beta was linked (in a later analysis) to a missense DCLRE1C variant.

Germline CDR1 and CDR2: SGHRS and YFSETQ. The V end was cut by 3 bases, the J end by 4 bases, with 16 bases between. This CDR3 spans 16 amino acids. The material sequenced was PBMCs. This sequence was found in a man aged 25-45 years in good health and CMV-seropositive. This chain connects TRBV5-1 to TRBJ1-4; possibly TRBD1 for D (5 bases). The CDR3 spells CASSSGQALDNEKLFF. The DNA for the CDR3 is TGCGCCAGCAGCTCCGGACAAGCCCTGGATAATGAAAAACTGTTTTTT.